The sequence of this TCR beta chain was determined in a study of T-cell reconstitution after alpha-beta-depleted transplantation in children. Study-wide findings and caveats: Some patients owed their high day-60 TCRbeta diversity to surviving recipient T cells and thymic progenitors. As was reported, about two months after transplant, alpha-beta T cells came from several hundred expanded graft clones. Once a year had passed after transplant, T-cell counts and diversity came mostly from newly produced T cells.

Using unique molecular identifiers, the investigators prepared the TCRbeta library. TCRdb reprocessed the PCR reads with MiXCR, giving one entry per CDR3 protein. The sample carries about 900,000 distinct CDR3 sequences, about 30% recorded once. A note on this clonotype: Its antigen remains unidentified.

The source of this sequence is a boy less than two years old who had a stem cell transplant for SCID, so the T cells may come from the graft donor. The specimen comprised PBMCs, mostly from graft donor cells, sampled 360 days after TCRalphabeta/CD19-depleted stem cell transplant.

The CDR3 sequence is CASSGPQGSGVDNEQFF. CDR3 coding DNA: TGTGCCAGCAGCGGCCCCCAGGGATCGGGGGTGGACAATGAGCAGTTCTTC. The chain employs TRBV9 and TRBJ2-1, with TRBD2 as a possible D gene (6 bases). This CDR3 is built from 17 residues. The V gene lost 3 bases and the J gene lost 5 bases, with 21 bases spanning the gap. Germline CDR1 and CDR2: SGDLS and YYNGEE.